Reported below is one T cell receptor beta chain. This clonotype came up many times. Its antigen target is currently unknown. One base away there is no much larger clone; base qualities are not given. These data originate in a study of spatial heterogeneity in lung cancer (dated by TCRdb to between 2018 and 2020). For context, the study as a whole: Beta-chain transcripts were consistently detected in greater numbers than alpha-chain transcripts, which likely reflected higher beta-chain transcript abundance. A strong correlation was found between TCR transcript counts in tumor regions and a T cell transcriptional module score from matched bulk RNA-seq. In the raw uncorrected reads, each unique combination of TCR and UMI appeared more than ten times on average. In non-small cell lung cancer, the study quantitatively compared TCR alpha and beta repertoires across several tumor regions, matched nontumor lung, and blood. Nonsynonymous mutation counts, determined by whole-exome sequencing of tumor tissue, were related to features of the TCR repertoire. At surgery, hundreds of tumor regions, around 68 matched nontumor lung samples and a few dozen PBMC samples were TCR-sequenced for both alpha and beta chains.

The time point label of this sample denotes: sample taken at primary tumor resection. The donors were more than 60 patients from the lung TRACERx cohort who had early-stage, untreated non-small cell lung cancer. TCR sequencing used whole RNA extracted from tumor and nontumor lung tissue, or from cryopreserved PBMC samples, without cell sorting. Only patients with enough RNA available from two or more tumor regions were chosen for TCR sequencing. Tumor and adjacent nontumor lung specimens were reviewed by a lung pathologist before selection. Findings and caveats that apply to the study as a whole: TCR-seq coverage of tumor T cells was estimated to be only about 6.7% for alpha chains and more than 11% for beta chains. Confirming at a functional level the hypothesis that regional TCRs recognize regional mutations was considered to require additional single-cell paired TCR alpha and beta sequencing. Counts of ubiquitous and regional expanded TCRs were found to correlate with counts of ubiquitous and regional nonsynonymous mutations, respectively. The number of expanded intratumoral alpha and beta TCRs correlated with the tumor nonsynonymous mutation count.

In the germline V gene, CDR1 corresponds to MGHRA and CDR2 to YSYEKL. Trimming at the junction amounts to 1 base on V and 1 base on J, and the germline ends lie 7 bases apart. Inclusive of the bounding cysteine and phenylalanine, the CDR3 is 14 residues long. Only the CDR3 DNA is retained, 42 bases long and in frame from the first base. The protocol used for the library was 5' RACE. Sequencing was performed on a NextSeq 500. In the TCR library protocol, a unique molecular identifier was attached to each TCR cDNA molecule so that PCR and sequencing errors could be corrected. The study's own analysis went as follows. Decombinator tools were used for TCR identification, UMI-based error correction and CDR3 extraction. Expanded TCRs were defined as those above a frequency of 2 per 1,000, corresponding to the top 1% of the tumor frequency distribution. Expanded tumor TCRs statistically deemed absent (corrected P<0.05) from at least one tumor region were classed as regional, and all other expanded tumor TCRs were classed as ubiquitous. Renyi diversity was calculated using the R vegan package after each repertoire was subsampled 100 times to 5,000 TCRs. CDR3 similarity networks were built from amino acid triplet string-kernel similarity, connecting CDR3s with pairwise similarity above 0.82. TCRdb cleaned the public reads at Q25 with fastp, built clones with MiXCR and kept in-frame beta chains. Each CDR3 protein gets just one entry, which takes the most common genes and DNA from the rows behind it. It is TCRdb's table, rather than the study itself, that gives the V and J calls and clone size. The sample profile shows 4,800 or so distinct CDR3 sequences; around 12% of them were found once. The biggest ten clones account for approximately 28% of the sample.

The sequence links TRBV4-1 to TRBJ1-1; no D gene can be assigned with confidence. This clonotype was obtained from a male donor with early-stage non-small cell lung cancer. The material was lung tumor tissue, obtained at surgery. The CDR3 region reads CASSQGATNTEAFF. In nucleotides, the sequence is TGCGCCAGCAGCCAAGGCGCGACGAACACTGAAGCTTTCTTT.